The 11 T cell receptor beta chains in this list originate from one sample, sequenced in a study of molecular identifiers for immune sequencing clone quantification. TCRdb recomputed calls from the PCR reads with MiXCR, one row per CDR3 protein. There are under 15,000 distinct CDR3 sequences in the sample; approximately 15% occur only once, and 1.5% to 2% lies in the top ten. Sequencing was done on a sample of naive CD8+ T cells from blood, with Jurkat cell RNA spiked in. The subset is: FACS-sorted CD8+CD4-CCR7+CD45RA+ naive T cells. The receptor source for this set is a human donor in good health. Some libraries in this study had Jurkat cell RNA spiked in.

The sample holds many counts of this clonotype. This chain connects TRBV9 to TRBJ2-1; 10 bases fit TRBD2. V lost 4 bases, J lost 4 bases, and 11 bases stayed unmatched. The CDR3 extends over 17 amino acids. From germline, CDR1 is SGDLS and CDR2 YYNGEE. CDR3 amino acids: CASSISGRGKKYNEQFF. CDR3 DNA: TGTGCCAGCAGCATCAGCGGGAGGGGTAAAAAATACAATGAGCAGTTCTTC.

The table lists this clonotype with many counts. CDR3 sequence: CASSIWPGAEKEADTQYF. As DNA, the CDR3 is TGTGCCAGTAGTATTTGGCCGGGGGCAGAAAAAGAGGCAGATACGCAGTATTTT. The genes are TRBV19 and TRBJ2-3; D may correspond to TRBD1 or TRBD2 (6 bases each). The CDR3 length is 18 residues. V lost 3 bases and J 4 bases, leaving 23 bases between the germline ends. Germline V gene sequence: CDR1 LNHDA, CDR2 SQIVND (reference sequence).

This clonotype has at least ten counts. This chain links TRBV6-2 or TRBV6-3 with TRBJ2-1; D might be TRBD2 (5 bases). With 11 bases removed from V and 0 bases from J, the gap between germline ends came to 14 bases. This CDR3 has 14 residues. CDR1 is MNHEY and CDR2 is SVGEGT in the germline V gene. The CDR3 region is CACVPGSSYNEQFF. CDR3 nucleotides: TGTGCCTGCGTTCCGGGGAGCTCCTACAATGAGCAGTTCTTC.

This clonotype has ten or more counts. V gene TRBV20-1 combines with J gene TRBJ2-5, with 15 bases lining up with TRBD2. Germline CDR1 DFQATT, CDR2 SNEGSKA (reference sequence). V trimming: 3 bases; J trimming: 4 bases; junction bases outside the gene matches: 0. The CDR3 contains 14 residues. CDR3 DNA sequence: TGCAGTGCTAGGGGACTAGCGGGAGGAGAGACCCAGTACTTC. This sequence encodes CSARGLAGGETQYF.

By share, this clonotype counts as medium-sized. The chain carries TRBV20-1 and TRBJ2-1; D uncertain. Germline CDR1 reads DFQATT; CDR2 reads SNEGSKA (reference sequence). V shed 2 bases and J shed 4 bases, with 12 bases lying between them. The CDR3 totals 14 residues. In DNA form, the CDR3 reads TGCAGTGCTAGACACCTCAGACTGTACAATGAGCAGTTCTTC. The encoded protein is CSARHLRLYNEQFF.

This clonotype was found many times. The V gene is TRBV13, the J gene TRBJ1-1; D possibly corresponds to TRBD1 (5 bases). The ends were cut back, 5 bases at V and 9 bases at J, with 19 bases in the middle. Germline CDR1 is PRHDT and CDR2 is FYEKMQ (reference sequence). CDR3 length equals 14 residues. The CDR3 reads CASSIGTGPSQAFF. DNA of the CDR3: TGTGCCAGCAGCATCGGGACCGGACCGTCTCAAGCTTTCTTT.

This clonotype was seen many times. The V and J genes are TRBV20-1 and TRBJ2-7; D may be TRBD2 (6 bases). The ends were cut back, 0 bases at V and 4 bases at J, with 16 bases in the middle. The CDR3 spans 15 residues. Germline lookup yields CDR1 DFQATT and CDR2 SNEGSKA (reference sequence). CDR3 sequence (DNA): TGCAGTGCTAGAGATTGGAGGGAAAGGGTTTACGAGCAGTACTTC. It specifies CSARDWRERVYEQYF.

With regard to this clonotype: Possible read error: a much larger clone is one base away. The CDR3: CATSDMKTTYDEQFF. Here the CDR3 DNA reads TGTGCCACCAGTGATATGAAGACAACCTACGATGAGCAGTTCTTC. V and J are TRBV24-1 and TRBJ2-1; D call uncertain. The CDR3 contains 15 residues. The V gene's germline CDR1 is KGHDR and CDR2 SFDVKD.

The chain is built from TRBV19 and TRBJ2-1; D possibly uses TRBD1 or TRBD2 (6 bases each). Germline V CDR1 and CDR2: LNHDA, SQIVND (reference sequence). Trimming stripped 5 bases from V and 2 bases from J, with 19 bases between. This CDR3 comprises 17 residues. CDR3 sequence (DNA): TGTGCCAGTAGTCTCCTGGGGGCGGGGCCTGCCTACAATGAGCAGTTCTTC. Translation: CASSLLGAGPAYNEQFF.

On this clonotype: A read error may explain this, as a much larger clone is one base away. V and J are TRBV20-1 and TRBJ2-1, with D perhaps TRBD2 (5 bases). The germline V and J ends were trimmed by 5 bases and 9 bases, with 23 bases remaining between them. The length of the CDR3 is 15 residues. Germline assignment: CDR1 DFQATT and CDR2 SNEGSKA (reference sequence). The CDR3 nucleotides read TGCAGTGCTTCCTTCTTAGCGAGAGGAGAGGGTGAGCAGTTCTTC. Translation gives CSASFLARGEGEQFF.

Ten or more counts support this clonotype. V usage is TRBV28 and J usage is TRBJ1-1; D gene unclear. Germline CDR1 reads MDHEN; CDR2 reads SYDVKM. V lost 2 bases to trimming and J lost 8 bases, with 9 bases between them. The CDR3 loop spans 12 amino acids. CDR3 nucleotides: TGTGCCAGCAGTTTAGTGCGGGAAGAAGCTTTCTTT. Translating it yields CASSLVREEAFF. Full variable domain (rest looked up from reference TRBV28 and TRBJ1-1): DVKVTQSSRYLVKRTGEKVFLECVQDMDHENMFWYRQDPGLGLRLIYFSYDVKMKEKGDIPEGYSVSREKKERFSLILESASTNQTSMYLCASSLVREEAFFGQGTRLTVV.